This entry lists 10 T cell receptor beta chains sequenced from one sample in a study of blood T cell repertoires in COVID-19. Here immunoSEQ multiplex PCR was the method, and the copy in TCRdb shows in-frame clones only, minus some. The data hold about 340,000 clones, with 65% to 90% observed a single time. Specimen: PBMCs or T cells enriched from blood (not recorded which). These TCRs come from a woman in her forties with acute COVID-19.

The CDR3 DNA reads TGTGCCAGCAGCTTGGAGGGACAGGGAAACTACGAGCAGTACTTC. This sequence encodes CASSLEGQGNYEQYF. The chain is built from TRBV5-5 and TRBJ2-7, with 9 bases matching TRBD1. Per germline, CDR1 SGHKS and CDR2 YYEKEE (reference sequence). The CDR3 consists of 15 residues. The J segment lost 3 bases and the V segment lost 0 bases, leaving 4 bases of the junction unmatched.

The chain is built from TRBV6-5 and TRBJ2-1, with a possible D match to TRBD1 (6 bases). The germline V and J ends were trimmed by 4 bases and 4 bases, with 17 bases remaining between them. Germline V gene sequence: CDR1 MNHEY, CDR2 SVGAGI. This CDR3 spans 16 amino acids. Here the CDR3 reads CASSWDTQIGYNEQFF. CDR3 bases: TGTGCCAGCAGTTGGGACACCCAAATAGGATACAATGAGCAGTTCTTC.

The V and J genes are TRBV4-2 and TRBJ1-2, with D possibly matching TRBD1 (6 bases). Germline lookup yields CDR1 LGHNA and CDR2 YNFKEQ. The CDR3 totals 15 residues. V gave up 4 bases and J gave up 8 bases, with 20 bases separating them. For the CDR3, the DNA is TGTGCCAGCAGCCCCGATCTCGGGACAACGTGGGGCTACACCTTC. Its protein is CASSPDLGTTWGYTF.

This sequence joins TRBV18 and TRBJ2-2; TRBD1 matches at 7 bases. From germline, CDR1 is KGHSH and CDR2 LQKENI. The CDR3 covers 15 residues. V trimming: 6 bases; J trimming: 0 bases; junction bases outside the gene matches: 4. Written as DNA, the CDR3 is TGTGCCAGCTCCCTGCAGGGGGCGAACACCGGGGAGCTGTTTTTT. Translating it yields CASSLQGANTGELFF.

The V gene is TRBV6-1, the J gene TRBJ1-1; D remains unclear. V was pared by 5 bases and J by 2 bases, with 12 bases between. CDR3 length: 14 amino acids. The germline CDR1 and CDR2 sequences are MNHNS and SASEGT. The CDR3 region has the DNA TGTGCCAGCAGTTATAATGCTGGCAACACTGAAGCTTTCTTT. It specifies CASSYNAGNTEAFF.

The rearrangement links TRBV6-4 to TRBJ2-2, with D maybe TRBD2 (5 bases). From germline, CDR1 is MRHNA and CDR2 SNTAGT. This CDR3 contains 14 residues. V was cut by 3 bases and J by 3 bases, with 8 bases left in between. This CDR3 reads CASSDMGDTGELFF. The CDR3 bases are TGTGCCAGCAGTGATATGGGAGACACCGGGGAGCTGTTTTTT.

This chain links TRBV27 with TRBJ1-1; D gene uncertain. Trimming took 10 bases from V and 8 from J, leaving 20 bases between them. The germline gives CDR1 MNHEY, CDR2 SMNVEV (reference sequence). CDR3 size: 13 residues. CDR3 residues: CATQFLEGGEAFF. In DNA form, the CDR3 reads TGTGCCACCCAGTTTTTAGAGGGTGGCGAAGCTTTCTTT.

This clone came up a few times. The CDR3 sequence: CASSASLAEQGGGYTF. The DNA of the CDR3 is TGTGCCAGCAGTGCGAGCTTAGCTGAACAGGGCGGAGGCTACACCTTC. The genes are TRBV6-1 and TRBJ1-2, with TRBD1 as a possible D gene (6 bases). In germline, CDR1 is MNHNS, CDR2 SASEGT. This CDR3 contains 16 residues. V lost 4 bases, J lost 8 bases, and 23 bases lay in between.

CDR3 coding DNA: TGTGCCAGCAGCAAAACCGGGACAGGGGAATACCAAGAGACCCAGTACTTC. Its translation: CASSKTGTGEYQETQYF. This chain links TRBV5-8 with TRBJ2-5; 10 bases fit TRBD1. Germline V CDR1 and CDR2: SGHTS, YDEGEE. The CDR3 is 17 residues long. Losses at the gene ends were 4 bases for V and 0 bases for J; bases not matched to a gene: 9. Full variable domain (remainder filled in from reference TRBV5-8 and TRBJ2-5): EAGVTQSPTHLIKTRGQQATLRCSPISGHTSVYWYQQALGLGLQFLLWYDEGEERNRGNFPPRFSGRQFPNYSSELNVNALELEDSALYLCASSKTGTGEYQETQYFGPGTRLLVL.

The V gene is TRBV4-3, the J gene TRBJ1-2, with 9 bases matching TRBD1. The CDR3 is made up of 16 amino acids. Germline CDR1 is LGHNA and CDR2 is YSLEER. Trimming took 0 bases from V and 4 from J; bases not matched to a gene: 6. The CDR3 sequence: CASSQDKDRGFYGYTF. The CDR3, as DNA: TGCGCCAGCAGCCAAGATAAGGACAGGGGATTCTATGGCTACACCTTC.